The entry below gives a single T cell receptor beta chain sequence along with its context. The sample belongs to a study of blood T cell repertoires in COVID-19. For the study at large: Acute and convalescent COVID-19 specimens originated in the United States, Italy and Spain. T cells, B-cell-depleted T cells, or PBMCs supplied cDNA or gDNA.

Losses at the gene ends were 7 bases for V and 8 bases for J; bases not matched to a gene: 16. Germline V gene data show CDR1 as MNHEY and CDR2 as SMNVEV (reference sequence). The CDR3 extends over 16 amino acids. Original analysis: Reference gene primer amplification yielded estimated nucleated cell counts. Method: immunoSEQ multiplex PCR; TCRdb's copy keeps in-frame clones and lacks some. The V and J calls and the clone size are those of that table, but D and trimming were determined from the DNA. This sample carries about 210,000 clones, about 90% of them seen once, and the ten largest clones take roughly 1.2%.

Sequencing was done on a sample of peripheral blood. The V and J genes are TRBV27 and TRBJ2-1; 8 nucleotides match TRBD2. This TCR derives from a young man with acute or convalescent COVID-19. In nucleotides, the CDR3 is TGTGCCAGCACCCTAACCTTAGCGGGAACCAGGGATGAGCAGTTCTTC. It translates to CASTLTLAGTRDEQFF.